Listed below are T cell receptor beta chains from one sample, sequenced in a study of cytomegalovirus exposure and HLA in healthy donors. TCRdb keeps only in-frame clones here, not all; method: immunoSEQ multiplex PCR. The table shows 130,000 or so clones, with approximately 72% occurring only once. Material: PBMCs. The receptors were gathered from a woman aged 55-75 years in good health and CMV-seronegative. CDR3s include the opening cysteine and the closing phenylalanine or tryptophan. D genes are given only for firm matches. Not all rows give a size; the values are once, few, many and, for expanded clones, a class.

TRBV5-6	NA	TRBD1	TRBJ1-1	CASSLTGGTEAFF	TGTGCCAGCAGCTTAACAGGGGGCACTGAAGCTTTCTTT
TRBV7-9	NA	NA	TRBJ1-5	CSSSLDTGPQHF	TGTTCCAGCAGCTTAGATACGGGGCCCCAGCATTTT
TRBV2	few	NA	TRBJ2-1	CASSGSSGNEQFF	TGTGCCAGCAGTGGAAGTAGCGGCAATGAGCAGTTCTTC
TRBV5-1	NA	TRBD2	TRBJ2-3	CASSLGTSSDTQYF	TGCGCCAGCAGCCTCGGGACTAGTTCGGATACGCAGTATTTT
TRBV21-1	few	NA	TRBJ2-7	CASSKFGQGRIHYEQYF	TGTGCCAGCAGCAAATTTGGGCAGGGTCGAATACACTACGAGCAGTACTTC
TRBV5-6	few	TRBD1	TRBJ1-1	CASSLEPDRGHAFF	TGTGCCAGCAGCTTGGAACCCGACAGGGGGCACGCTTTCTTT
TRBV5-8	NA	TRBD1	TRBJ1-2	CASRMTGTGYGYTF	TGTGCCAGCAGAATGACCGGGACAGGGTATGGCTACACCTTC
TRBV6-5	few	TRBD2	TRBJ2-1	CASSQTSGGAGGQFF	TGTGCCAGCAGTCAAACTAGCGGGGGGGCCGGAGGGCAGTTCTTC
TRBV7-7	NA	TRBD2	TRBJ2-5	CASSLGGGRGETQYF	TGTGCCAGCAGCTTAGGGGGAGGGCGGGGAGAGACCCAGTACTTC
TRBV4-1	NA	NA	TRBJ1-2	CASSQVGTSYGYTF	TGCGCCAGCAGCCAAGTTGGGACAAGCTATGGCTACACCTTC
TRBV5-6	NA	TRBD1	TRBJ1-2	CASSLWDSPNYGYTF	TGTGCCAGCAGCTTGTGGGACAGTCCTAACTATGGCTACACCTTC
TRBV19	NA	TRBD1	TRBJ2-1	CASSTDRGSYNEQFF	TGTGCCAGTAGTACCGACAGGGGCTCCTACAATGAGCAGTTCTTC
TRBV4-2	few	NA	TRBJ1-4	CASSQGAETNEKLFF	TGTGCCAGCAGCCAAGGGGCTGAAACTAATGAAAAACTGTTTTTT
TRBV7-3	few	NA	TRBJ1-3	CASTQVYRAGRGNTIYF	TGTGCCAGCACCCAGGTATACCGGGCAGGGAGGGGAAACACCATATATTTT
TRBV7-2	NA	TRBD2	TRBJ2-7	CASSLQGLAGDEQYF	TGTGCCAGCAGCTTACAGGGACTAGCGGGGGACGAGCAGTACTTC
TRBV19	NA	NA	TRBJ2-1	CASSIGSGGSGILYNEQFF	TGTGCCAGTAGTATAGGTTCGGGGGGCTCGGGAATTTTGTACAATGAGCAGTTCTTC
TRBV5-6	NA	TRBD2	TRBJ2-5	CASIRGLAGGLKETQYF	TGTGCCAGCATCCGAGGGCTAGCGGGAGGTCTCAAAGAGACCCAGTACTTC
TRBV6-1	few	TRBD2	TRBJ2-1	CASSGRRGGGNEQFF	TGTGCCAGCAGTGGGCGTCGCGGGGGGGGGAATGAGCAGTTCTTC
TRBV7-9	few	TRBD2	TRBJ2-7	CSSSLAGRTYEQYF	TGTTCCAGCAGCTTAGCGGGCCGAACCTACGAGCAGTACTTC
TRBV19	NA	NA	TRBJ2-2	CASSTVRTNTGELFF	TGTGCCAGTAGTACCGTCAGAACGAACACCGGGGAGCTGTTTTTT
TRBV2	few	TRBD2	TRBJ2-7	CASSEQLAAYEQYF	TGTGCCAGCAGTGAACAGCTAGCGGCCTACGAGCAGTACTTC
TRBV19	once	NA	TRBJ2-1	CASSIGEAAGYEQFF	TGTGCCAGTAGTATTGGGGAGGCGGCGGGGTATGAGCAGTTCTTC
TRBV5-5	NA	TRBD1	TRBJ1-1	CASRPGTGRPEAFF	TGTGCCAGCAGACCCGGGACAGGGCGGCCTGAAGCTTTCTTT
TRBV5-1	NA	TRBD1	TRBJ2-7	CASSLDRGLYEQYF	TGCGCCAGCAGCTTGGACAGGGGGCTTTACGAGCAGTACTTC
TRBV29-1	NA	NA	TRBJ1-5	CSVEDGELPQHF	TGCAGCGTTGAAGACGGGGAGCTGCCCCAGCATTTT
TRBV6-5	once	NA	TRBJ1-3	CASSEAGNTIYF	TGTGCCAGCAGTGAAGCCGGAAACACCATATATTTT